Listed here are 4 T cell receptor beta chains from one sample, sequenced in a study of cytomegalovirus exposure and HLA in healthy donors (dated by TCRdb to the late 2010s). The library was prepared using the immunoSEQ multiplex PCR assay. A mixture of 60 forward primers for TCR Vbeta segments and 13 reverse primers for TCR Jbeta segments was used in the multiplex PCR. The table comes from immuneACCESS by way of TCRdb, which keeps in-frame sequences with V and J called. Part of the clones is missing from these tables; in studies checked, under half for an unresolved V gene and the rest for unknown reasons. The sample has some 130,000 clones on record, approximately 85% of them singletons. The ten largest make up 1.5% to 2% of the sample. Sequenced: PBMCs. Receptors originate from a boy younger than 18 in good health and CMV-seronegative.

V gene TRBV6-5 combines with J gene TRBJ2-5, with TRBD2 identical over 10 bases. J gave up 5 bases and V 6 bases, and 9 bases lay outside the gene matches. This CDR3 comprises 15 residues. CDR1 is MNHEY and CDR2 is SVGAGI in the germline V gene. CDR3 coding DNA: TGTGCCAGCAGAAAAAGCGGGGGGGACTGGGAGACCCAGTACTTC. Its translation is CASRKSGGDWETQYF.

CDR3 nucleotide sequence: TGTGCCAGTCGCCTGGGGGGACAGTCCTACAATGAGCAGTTCTTC. It yields the protein CASRLGGQSYNEQFF. This rearrangement joins TRBV19 to TRBJ2-1; tentative D call: TRBD1 (7 bases). Trimming cost V 8 bases and J 1 base, with 15 bases left between them. CDR1 is LNHDA, CDR2 SQIVND, per germline (reference sequence). The CDR3 consists of 15 residues.

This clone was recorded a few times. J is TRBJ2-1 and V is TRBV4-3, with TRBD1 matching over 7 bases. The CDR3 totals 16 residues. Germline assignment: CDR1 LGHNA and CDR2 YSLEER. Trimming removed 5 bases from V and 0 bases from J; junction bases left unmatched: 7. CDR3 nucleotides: TGCGCCAGCAGCGTACAGACAGGGTCCTCCTACAATGAGCAGTTCTTC. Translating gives CASSVQTGSSYNEQFF.

The CDR3 DNA is TGTGCCATCAGTGAGTCAGCCTATGGCTACACCTTC. Translated: CAISESAYGYTF. The chain joins TRBV10-3 to TRBJ1-2; no reliable D call. This CDR3 spans 12 amino acids. V was cut by 0 bases and J by 4 bases, with 3 bases left in between. Germline CDR1 reads ENHRY; CDR2 reads SYGVKD.